This TCR beta chain is from a study of blood T cell repertoires in COVID-19. Study summary: Sites in the United States, Italy and Spain provided acute and convalescent COVID-19 samples.

J was trimmed by 12 bases and V by 7 bases; bases with no gene match: 14. The CDR3 loop spans 15 amino acids. CDR1 and CDR2 (germline): SGHAT, FQNNGV. Assay: immunoSEQ multiplex PCR; the TCRdb copy retains only in-frame clones and omits some. The data hold about 46,000 clones, with 85% to 90% observed a single time. Only one count was recorded for this clone. Sequenced sample: peripheral blood. The source of this sequence is a human donor in a cohort sampled during active COVID-19. The V call is TRBV11-2, the J call TRBJ1-6, with 8 nucleotides matching TRBD1. In DNA form, the CDR3 reads TGTGCCAGCACCCATGAAGGGACAGGCGAAAAACCCCTCCACTTT. Translated, it gives CASTHEGTGEKPLHF.